The 32 T cell receptor beta chains below all came from one sample that was sequenced in a study of CD8 T cells in Susac syndrome. Random hexamers served to reverse transcribe roughly 0.5 to 1 ug RNA. TCRdb recomputed calls from the immunoSEQ multiplex PCR reads with MiXCR, one row per CDR3 protein. The sample shows approximately 77,000 distinct CDR3 sequences, approximately 94% of them seen only once. Sequencing was performed on CD4+ T cells from PBMCs. The source is a human donor with Susac syndrome.

The V call is TRBV12-3 or TRBV12-4, the J call TRBJ2-5, with 9 bases matching TRBD1. V shed 2 bases, J shed 4 bases, and the junction held 8 bases outside the gene matches. This CDR3 is 16 amino acids long. This CDR3 reads CASSLRRDRARETQYF. DNA for the CDR3: TGTGCCAGCAGTTTAAGGCGGGACAGGGCTCGAGAGACCCAGTACTTC.

The chain has TRBV18 and TRBJ1-2; 9 bases agree with TRBD1. V dropped 6 bases and J dropped 7; count of bases not matched to a gene: 6. CDR3 length: 13 amino acids. Germline lookup yields CDR1 KGHSH and CDR2 LQKENI. CDR3 residues: CASSQGQGTGYTF. In DNA form, the CDR3 reads TGTGCCAGCTCCCAAGGACAGGGGACTGGCTACACCTTC. Complete variable domain (other parts from reference TRBV18 and TRBJ1-2): NAGVMQNPRHLVRRRGQEARLRCSPMKGHSHVYWYRQLPEEGLKFMVYLQKENIIDESGMPKERFSAEFPKEGPSILRIQQVVRGDSAAYFCASSQGQGTGYTFGSGTRLTVV.

The chain recombines TRBV28 with TRBJ2-7, with D tentatively TRBD2 (5 bases). The germline V and J ends were trimmed by 5 bases and 2 bases, with 19 bases remaining between them. The CDR3 runs to 16 residues. Germline V lookup: CDR1 MDHEN, CDR2 SYDVKM. The CDR3 DNA follows: TGTGCCAGCAGTGCCCCCAGGAGCGGTAAGACCTACGAGCAGTACTTC. It yields the protein CASSAPRSGKTYEQYF.

A single count supports this clonotype. The rearrangement joins TRBV13 to TRBJ2-1; D is tentatively TRBD1 or TRBD2 (5 bases each). CDR3 size: 17 residues. The germline V and J ends were trimmed by 2 bases and 3 bases, with 17 bases remaining between them. Germline V gives CDR1 PRHDT, CDR2 FYEKMQ (reference sequence). The CDR3: CASSLRSRGRVYNEQFF. CDR3 nucleotide sequence: TGTGCCAGCAGCTTACGTAGTCGGGGCCGAGTCTACAATGAGCAGTTCTTC.

V usage is TRBV10-3 and J usage is TRBJ2-1, with 9 nucleotides matching TRBD1. J was trimmed by 4 bases and V by 6 bases; bases with no gene match: 4. The CDR3 contains 14 residues. Germline V gene sequence: CDR1 ENHRY, CDR2 SYGVKD. CDR3 in DNA: TGTGCCATCAGGGGGACAGGGTCTTACAATGAGCAGTTCTTC. This translates into CAIRGTGSYNEQFF.

The chain recombines TRBV29-1 with TRBJ2-7, with 9 bases that match TRBD1. The CDR3 is made up of 15 amino acids. The V and J ends lost 5 bases and 3 bases, in that order; junction bases with no gene match: 11. Germline-derived CDR1 and CDR2 are SQVTM and ANQGSEA. CDR3 protein: CSVNVGDRADYEQYF. The DNA of the CDR3 is TGCAGCGTTAATGTAGGGGACAGGGCTGACTACGAGCAGTACTTC.

The chain recombines TRBV5-1 with TRBJ2-5; 9 positions match TRBD2. CDR3 length: 14 residues. Trimming cost V 4 bases and J 4 bases; bases outside gene matches: 5. In germline, CDR1 is SGHRS, CDR2 YFSETQ. The DNA for the CDR3 is TGCGCCAGCAGCCGACTAGCGGCCACAGAGACCCAGTACTTC. This gives the protein CASSRLAATETQYF.

The chain carries TRBV3-1 and TRBJ1-5; D is possibly TRBD1 (5 bases). This CDR3 has 20 residues. Trimming pared 1 base from V and 2 bases from J, leaving 24 bases between. Germline CDR1 and CDR2: LGHDT and YNNKEL (reference sequence). In DNA, the CDR3 is TGTGCCAGCAGCCAAGGCCCCTCGGCAGGGCTCGGGCGAGGCAATCAGCCCCAGCATTTT. Its translation is CASSQGPSAGLGRGNQPQHF.

The CDR3 region is CASSFSSWALNTEAFF. CDR3 nucleotides: TGTGCCAGCAGTTTTTCATCCTGGGCCCTGAACACTGAAGCTTTCTTT. The chain links TRBV12-3 or TRBV12-4 to TRBJ1-1; no firm D call. The CDR3 contains 16 residues. V dropped 3 bases and J dropped 0 bases, with 14 bases sitting between them.

V is TRBV6-2 or TRBV6-3 and J is TRBJ2-7; 11 bases match TRBD2. The CDR3 runs 13 residues. Germline trimming cut 9 bases from V and 4 bases from J; bases unmatched to any gene: 5. Germline V gene data show CDR1 as MNHEY and CDR2 as SVGEGT. Here the CDR3 DNA reads TGTGCCAGAGCGACTAGCGGGACATACGAGCAGTACTTC. This translates into CARATSGTYEQYF.

V and J are TRBV6-5 and TRBJ2-7; no definite D call. CDR3 length: 14 amino acids. V lost 0 bases and J lost 6, with 12 bases in between. Germline loops: CDR1 MNHEY, CDR2 SVGAGI. The CDR3: CASSYSRIIGEQYF. CDR3 DNA sequence: TGTGCCAGCAGTTACTCCAGGATAATAGGCGAGCAGTACTTC.

The chain carries TRBV7-3 and TRBJ2-3, with 8 bases that match TRBD2. V lost 3 bases, J lost 1 base, and 3 bases stayed unmatched. This CDR3 has 15 residues. Per the germline V gene, CDR1 is SGHTA and CDR2 is FQGTGA. The CDR3 region has the DNA TGTGCCAGCAGCTTGTTAGCGGGACGCACAGATACGCAGTATTTT. This sequence encodes CASSLLAGRTDTQYF.

This clonotype has a single count. The chain couples TRBV28 to TRBJ1-5; tentatively, D is TRBD1 (5 bases). Trimming shortened V by 4 bases and J by 9 bases, and 19 bases separated the two germline ends. This CDR3 comprises 15 residues. Germline values: CDR1 MDHEN, CDR2 SYDVKM. The CDR3, as DNA: TGTGCCAGCAGTTCACAGGCAACAGGTATGCCGCCCCAGCATTTT. This gives the protein CASSSQATGMPPQHF.

V and J are TRBV5-1 and TRBJ1-2; D is unclear. V lost 1 base and J 4 bases, leaving 14 bases between the germline ends. CDR1 and CDR2 from the germline V gene are SGHRS and YFSETQ. The CDR3 sequence is 15 residues long. This chain's CDR3 is CASSLPDGRSYGYTF. Written as DNA, the CDR3 is TGCGCCAGCAGCTTGCCCGACGGACGGAGCTATGGCTACACCTTC.

The chain combines TRBV7-9 with TRBJ2-3; no reliable D call. The CDR3 spans 14 residues. Germline CDR1 and CDR2: SEHNR and FQNEAQ (reference sequence). V lost 5 bases to trimming and J lost 1 base, with 10 bases between them. The CDR3 region has the DNA TGTGCCAGCAGCCCCACGATCCGCACAGATACGCAGTATTTT. Protein sequence: CASSPTIRTDTQYF.

The V call is TRBV2, the J call TRBJ2-2, with a tentative D call TRBD1 (5 bases). Trimming removed 6 bases at V and 2 bases at J, with 13 bases between. The CDR3 sequence is 15 residues long. CDR1 is SNHLY and CDR2 is FYNNEI in the germline V gene. The CDR3 sequence: CASRERQLNTGELFF. The CDR3 nucleotides read TGTGCCAGCAGGGAGCGACAGCTTAACACCGGGGAGCTGTTTTTT. The whole variable domain, filled in from reference TRBV2 and TRBJ2-2, reads EPEVTQTPSHQVTQMGQEVILRCVPISNHLYFYWYRQILGQKVEFLVSFYNNEISEKSEIFDDQFSVERPDGSNFTLKIRSTKLEDSAMYFCASRERQLNTGELFFGEGSRLTVL.

A single count supports this clonotype. The rearrangement links TRBV7-9 to TRBJ1-4; D is possibly TRBD1 (6 bases). There are 14 residues in the CDR3. Germline values: CDR1 SEHNR, CDR2 FQNEAQ (reference sequence). V lost 8 bases, J lost 7 bases, and 17 bases lay in between. The CDR3 nucleotides read TGTGCCAGCTGTTCGCGGGGGGCATGTGAAAAACTGTTTTTT. This encodes CASCSRGACEKLFF.

The genes are TRBV20-1 and TRBJ2-3; weak D call: TRBD2 (5 bases). This CDR3 has 16 amino acids. Germline assignment: CDR1 DFQATT and CDR2 SNEGSKA (reference sequence). Trimming shortened V by 1 base and J by 3 bases, and 17 bases separated the two germline ends. CDR3 sequence: CSARVSGRGRTDTQYF. In DNA, the CDR3 is TGCAGTGCTAGAGTGAGTGGGAGAGGGAGAACAGATACGCAGTATTTT.

In this sample, this clonotype turned up once. The chain is built from TRBV4-2 and TRBJ2-3; 16 nucleotides line up with TRBD2. CDR3 length: 18 amino acids. Trimming cost V 3 bases and J 1 base; bases outside gene matches: 4. Germline-derived CDR1 and CDR2 are LGHNA and YNFKEQ. Here the CDR3 DNA reads TGTGCCAGCAGCCAGGACGGGACTAGCGGGAGGGGCACAGATACGCAGTATTTT. This encodes CASSQDGTSGRGTDTQYF.

This clonotype occurred a few times. The chain recombines TRBV6-6 with TRBJ1-1; D is ambiguous. This CDR3 region has 11 residues. From germline, CDR1 is MNHNY and CDR2 SVGAGI (reference sequence). The V and J ends lost 5 bases and 3 bases respectively, with 4 bases between them. The chain's CDR3 is CASSLYTEAFF. For the CDR3, the DNA is TGTGCCAGCAGTCTATACACTGAAGCTTTCTTT.

V gene TRBV6-1 combines with J gene TRBJ2-2; 7 bases are a match to TRBD1. After removal of 7 bases from V and 7 bases from J, the junction contained 9 bases not matched to a gene. The length of the CDR3 is 14 residues. Germline CDR1 reads MNHNS; CDR2 reads SASEGT. CDR3 sequence: CASTPYQGVGELFF. CDR3 DNA: TGTGCCAGCACCCCGTATCAGGGGGTCGGGGAGCTGTTTTTT.

The V and J genes are TRBV7-9 and TRBJ2-5; 10 nucleotides match TRBD1. The CDR3 is 14 residues long. J lost 9 bases, V lost 1 base, and 5 bases had no gene match. Germline loops: CDR1 SEHNR, CDR2 FQNEAQ (reference sequence). Written as DNA, the CDR3 is TGTGCCAGCAGCTTAGGTTCCGGGACAGGGGCCCAGTACTTC. Its translation is CASSLGSGTGAQYF.

V usage is TRBV27 and J usage is TRBJ2-1; D is unclear. Trimming took off 4 bases at V and 10 bases at J, with 14 bases between the two ends. Germline V gene lookup returns CDR1 MNHEY and CDR2 SMNVEV (reference sequence). This CDR3 is built from 13 residues. The CDR3 DNA reads TGTGCCAGCAGTTCACCCTCGACTCGCGAGCAGTTCTTC. Amino acids: CASSSPSTREQFF.

Only a few counts were recorded for this clonotype. The chain links TRBV20-1 to TRBJ1-2; 7 bases line up with TRBD1. The CDR3 totals 12 residues. The V and J ends lost 6 bases and 4 bases, in that order; junction bases with no gene match: 5. Germline lookup yields CDR1 DFQATT and CDR2 SNEGSKA (reference sequence). Here the CDR3 DNA reads TGCAGTGCCCAGGGACAGACCTATGGCTACACCTTC. It translates to CSAQGQTYGYTF.

In this sample, this clonotype turned up once. The chain combines TRBV7-8 with TRBJ2-7; D is unclear. The V gene lost 8 bases and the J gene lost 6 bases, with 20 bases spanning the gap. The CDR3 has 14 amino acids. CDR1 and CDR2 (germline): SGHVS, FQNEAQ. The CDR3 sequence is CASLPSPTSAEQYF. The CDR3 DNA follows: TGTGCCAGCCTCCCTTCCCCCACCTCCGCCGAGCAGTACTTC.

The V call is TRBV10-3, the J call TRBJ2-5, with D possibly matching TRBD2 (5 bases). This CDR3 comprises 15 residues. V was pared by 3 bases and J by 1 base, with 12 bases between. Germline V gene lookup returns CDR1 ENHRY and CDR2 SYGVKD. The CDR3 nucleotides are TGTGCCATCAGTGACCCGACTACCAGCCAAGAGACCCAGTACTTC. Translated, it gives CAISDPTTSQETQYF.

This clonotype came up once. For the CDR3, the DNA is TGCAGCGTTTCCTCTCCACTTGCCGACCCAGCGATCACAGATACGCAGTATTTT. Its translation: CSVSSPLADPAITDTQYF. The J gene is TRBJ2-3, the V gene TRBV29-1; D is ambiguous. Germline lookup yields CDR1 SQVTM and CDR2 ANQGSEA. The CDR3 is 18 amino acids. The V and J ends lost 5 bases and 2 bases respectively, with 26 bases between them.

J is TRBJ2-1 and V is TRBV29-1, with no clear D. In germline, CDR1 is SQVTM, CDR2 ANQGSEA. Trimming left V 5 bases short and J 1 base short, with 3 bases between. The CDR3 contains 11 residues. For the CDR3, the DNA is TGCAGCGTTCTTTCCTACAATGAGCAGTTCTTC. Translated: CSVLSYNEQFF.

The chain employs TRBV7-9 and TRBJ2-1; 7 bases map to TRBD1. The CDR3 loop spans 15 amino acids. J was trimmed by 9 bases and V by 6 bases; bases with no gene match: 14. Germline V gene data show CDR1 as SEHNR and CDR2 as FQNEAQ (reference sequence). CDR3: CASSHTVSRDSEQFF. The CDR3, as DNA: TGTGCCAGCAGTCACACCGTGTCCCGGGACAGTGAGCAGTTCTTC.

In DNA, the CDR3 is TGTGCCAGCAGCTTCAGGGAGGGAGTCGCTGAAGCTTTCTTT. It specifies CASSFREGVAEAFF. The V and J genes are TRBV13 and TRBJ1-1, with D possibly matching TRBD1 (5 bases). The CDR3 is made up of 14 amino acids. Germline CDR1 PRHDT, CDR2 FYEKMQ (reference sequence). The V gene lost 3 bases and the J gene lost 6 bases, with 14 bases spanning the gap.

The chain carries TRBV9 and TRBJ2-6, with TRBD1 identical over 9 bases. V was pared by 4 bases and J by 2 bases, with 7 bases of the junction left unmatched. The length of the CDR3 is 17 residues. Germline assignment: CDR1 SGDLS and CDR2 YYNGEE. CDR3 sequence (DNA): TGTGCCAGCAGCCCCCGGGGACAGGGCGCTGGGGCCAACGTCCTGACTTTC. This codes for CASSPRGQGAGANVLTF.

The J gene is TRBJ1-5, the V gene TRBV6-6, with D unclear. Trimming took off 5 bases at V and 6 bases at J, with 8 bases between the two ends. The germline V gene encodes CDR1 MNHNY and CDR2 SVGAGI (reference sequence). The CDR3 loop spans 12 amino acids. CDR3 in DNA: TGTGCCAGCAGTGGATTCACTCAGCCCCAGCATTTT. This translates into CASSGFTQPQHF.